This TCR beta chain was obtained from a study of T cells in localized non-small cell lung cancer. The study, taken as a whole, reports: Within adjacent lung there appeared a median around 57 of the top 100 tumor clones.

Assay used: immunoSEQ multiplex PCR; TCRdb lists only in-frame clones, some missing. The sample has around 50,000 clones; approximately 90% are singletons. About this clone itself: The target antigen is unknown.

The CDR3 has 15 residues. After removal of 3 bases from V and 6 bases from J, the junction contained 8 bases not matched to a gene. Germline V CDR1 and CDR2: SGHRS, YFSETQ. The sequence was obtained from a male donor aged 60 or over with stage III squamous cell lung carcinoma. The sample here was peripheral blood, taken before any cancer treatment. The gene calls are TRBV5-1 and TRBJ1-1; 10 bases match TRBD1. CDR3 sequence reads: CASSSKTGGPAEAFF. Written as DNA, the CDR3 is TGCGCCAGCAGCTCGAAGACAGGGGGCCCGGCTGAAGCTTTCTTT.